This paragraph covers one T cell receptor beta chain sequence. The data were produced by immunoSEQ multiplex PCR, yet TCRdb's version contains in-frame clones alone and is incomplete. The sample holds about 58,000 clones; 91% are singletons and the top ten take 0.49%. The V and J ends lost 5 bases and 3 bases, in that order; junction bases with no gene match: 7. CDR1 is SGHVS, CDR2 FQNEAQ, per germline. The CDR3 covers 14 residues. This entry belongs to a study of T cell changes during pregnancy in multiple sclerosis. Sample: CD4+ T cells from peripheral blood mononuclear cells, taken after pregnancy. This sequence originates from a female donor in good health, enrolled as a control in a pregnancy study. The rearrangement links TRBV7-8 to TRBJ2-7, with 7 bases fitting TRBD1. The CDR3 DNA reads TGTGCCAGCAGCGCCACGCCAGGGGGCTACGAGCAGTACTTC. This sequence encodes CASSATPGGYEQYF.